This TCR beta chain is drawn from a study of blood T cell repertoires in COVID-19. Study context: Some COVID-19 samples were acute and others convalescent; all came from the United States, Italy and Spain. T cells, B-cell-depleted T cells, or PBMCs provided the cDNA or gDNA that served as material.

Per the original methods: Amplification of reference gene primers was used by the study to estimate nucleated cell counts. Sequencing used immunoSEQ multiplex PCR; TCRdb keeps in-frame clones, though not all of them. V and J calls and clone size are those listed in that table; D and trimming were worked out from the DNA. The data show around 190,000 clones, roughly nine tenths seen once. V lost 6 bases to trimming and J lost 5 bases; unmatched junction nucleotides: 11. The CDR3 totals 15 residues. Germline loops: CDR1 SGHKS, CDR2 YYEKEE (reference sequence). The clonotype was recovered from a man in his 70s with active or convalescent COVID-19. Sequences were obtained from peripheral blood. The genes are TRBV5-5 and TRBJ2-3; the match to TRBD2 covers 8 bases. CDR3 bases: TGTGCCAGCACCCCGGATAGCGGGGAAAGAGATACGCAGTATTTT. Its translation is CASTPDSGERDTQYF.